The 14 T cell receptor beta chains below come from one sample, sequenced in a study of T cells in Graves' hyperthyroidism and ophthalmopathy. Amplification of TCR beta CDR3 regions used RNA as the template. TCR CDR3 regions were first amplified by RT-PCR with HTBI primers. Using its own MiXCR run on the multiplex PCR reads, TCRdb lists one record per CDR3 protein. Here the sample spans more than 650,000 distinct CDR3 sequences, around 13% being singletons. Sequenced sample: blood. These receptors were obtained from a young woman with Graves' hyperthyroidism.

The chain carries TRBV10-3 and TRBJ1-3; D is uncertain. Germline CDR1 reads ENHRY; CDR2 reads SYGVKD. V lost 10 bases and J lost 0, with 7 bases in between. The CDR3 runs to 12 residues. In DNA, the CDR3 is TGTGCCACACAGAGCTCTGGAAACACCATATATTTT. Translating it yields CATQSSGNTIYF.

The chain combines TRBV12-3 or TRBV12-4 with TRBJ1-4, with 8 bases lining up with TRBD1. The CDR3 loop spans 15 amino acids. Germline trimming cut 5 bases from V and 8 bases from J; bases unmatched to any gene: 10. CDR3 in DNA: TGTGCCAGCAGTGCAGACAGGGGTGAAAGGGAAAAACTGTTTTTT. As protein: CASSADRGEREKLFF.

The rearrangement links TRBV24-1 to TRBJ2-3; a possible D gene is TRBD1 (5 bases). V was trimmed by 5 bases and J by 1 base, leaving 18 bases between them. The CDR3 is 17 residues long. Germline V gene data show CDR1 as KGHDR and CDR2 as SFDVKD. CDR3 sequence: CATSAPNRSWGTDTQYF. As DNA, the CDR3 is TGTGCCACCAGTGCCCCGAACAGGTCCTGGGGCACAGATACGCAGTATTTT.

This clonotype was observed a handful of times. The chain combines TRBV5-6 with TRBJ2-7, with 7 bases lining up with TRBD2. The V gene's germline CDR1 is SGHDT and CDR2 YYEEEE. This CDR3 contains 17 residues. Trimming cost V 5 bases and J 2 bases; bases outside gene matches: 16. The CDR3: CASSVGLAVNIAYEQYF. The CDR3 bases are TGTGCCAGCAGTGTGGGGCTAGCGGTAAATATCGCCTACGAGCAGTACTTC. Full variable domain (outside the CDR3, taken from reference TRBV5-6 and TRBJ2-7): DAGVTQSPTHLIKTRGQQVTLRCSPKSGHDTVSWYQQALGQGPQFIFQYYEEEERQRGNFPDRFSGHQFPNYSSELNVNALLLGDSALYLCASSVGLAVNIAYEQYFGPGTRLTVT.

V is TRBV7-9 and J is TRBJ1-3; D gene unclear. Trimming pared 4 bases from V and 0 bases from J, leaving 4 bases between. Germline-derived CDR1 and CDR2 are SEHNR and FQNEAQ (reference sequence). The CDR3 sequence is 13 residues long. This CDR3 is CASSSHSGNTIYF. For the CDR3, the DNA is TGTGCCAGCAGCTCCCACTCTGGAAACACCATATATTTT.

There are a few counts of this clonotype. The V call is TRBV6-2 or TRBV6-3, the J call TRBJ2-1, with 9 bases that match TRBD2. The CDR3 covers 15 residues. The V gene end was trimmed by 0 bases and the J gene end by 9 bases; junction bases not matched to a gene: 6. Germline CDR1 MNHEY, CDR2 SVGEGT. In DNA, the CDR3 is TGTGCCAGCAGTTACTCCGCGGGAGGGTATAGTGAGCAGTTCTTC. Protein product: CASSYSAGGYSEQFF.

There are many counts of this clonotype. V gene TRBV28 combines with J gene TRBJ2-7; tentatively, D is TRBD1 or TRBD2 (5 bases each). Germline V lookup: CDR1 MDHEN, CDR2 SYDVKM. The CDR3 loop spans 14 amino acids. V gave up 8 bases and J gave up 0 bases, with 14 bases separating them. CDR3 coding DNA: TGTGCCAGCGGTCGACAGAGGGCCTCCTACGAGCAGTACTTC. Its translation: CASGRQRASYEQYF.

The chain combines TRBV7-9 with TRBJ2-7; 12 bases align to TRBD2. This CDR3 has 15 amino acids. In germline, CDR1 is SEHNR, CDR2 FQNEAQ (reference sequence). With V trimmed by 5 bases and J by 4 bases, 6 bases remained unmatched. This chain's CDR3 is CASSMTSGSYYEQYF. The CDR3 DNA follows: TGTGCCAGCAGCATGACTAGCGGGAGTTATTACGAGCAGTACTTC.

V usage is TRBV11-2 and J usage is TRBJ2-1; a possible D gene is TRBD2 (5 bases). The germline V gene has CDR1 SGHAT and CDR2 FQNNGV. V lost 4 bases and J lost 10, with 23 bases in between. The CDR3 consists of 16 residues. The chain's CDR3 is CASSSPPEEVFGEQFF. The CDR3 bases are TGTGCCAGCAGCTCCCCCCCAGAGGAGGTTTTTGGGGAGCAGTTCTTC. Supplemented by reference TRBV11-2 and TRBJ2-1, the full variable domain reads EAGVAQSPRYKIIEKRQSVAFWCNPISGHATLYWYQQILGQGPKLLIQFQNNGVVDDSQLPKDRFSAERLKGVDSTLKIQPAKLEDSAVYLCASSSPPEEVFGEQFFGPGTRLTVL.

This clonotype has a handful of counts. The chain combines TRBV6-2 or TRBV6-3 with TRBJ2-7; unclear D gene. V was clipped by 6 bases and J by 0 bases, with 12 bases between them. The CDR3 contains 14 residues. Germline CDR1 MNHEY, CDR2 SVGEGT. The CDR3 bases are TGTGCCAGCAGCCTCCCCTGGGACTCCTACGAGCAGTACTTC. Translating it yields CASSLPWDSYEQYF.

The table lists this clonotype with a few counts. The chain joins TRBV12-3 or TRBV12-4 to TRBJ1-4, with TRBD1 matching over 7 bases. The CDR3 runs 15 residues. After removal of 7 bases from V and 4 bases from J, the junction contained 9 bases not matched to a gene. CDR3 in amino acids: CASTRSTGINEKLFF. CDR3 in DNA: TGTGCCAGCACCCGATCGACAGGGATTAATGAAAAACTGTTTTTT.

This clonotype was recorded a few times. The CDR3 is CASSAQAGVTDTQYF. In DNA, the CDR3 is TGTGCCAGCAGTGCCCAAGCGGGAGTTACAGATACGCAGTATTTT. This chain connects TRBV6-1 to TRBJ2-3; TRBD2 aligns across 8 bases. Germline CDR1 is MNHNS and CDR2 is SASEGT. Trimming removed 4 bases from V and 3 bases from J; junction bases left unmatched: 6. There are 15 residues in the CDR3.

This clonotype was seen ten or more times. The V gene is TRBV6-2 or TRBV6-3, the J gene TRBJ2-2, with D maybe TRBD1 (5 bases). The CDR3 runs 18 residues. From germline, CDR1 is MNHEY and CDR2 SVGEGT. The V end was cut by 7 bases, the J end by 5 bases, with 26 bases between. The CDR3 DNA reads TGTGCCAGCAAGCTTCAGCCGACCTTAAGACAGCAGACCGGGGAGCTGTTTTTT. Its protein is CASKLQPTLRQQTGELFF.

This clonotype has a handful of counts. The genes are TRBV30 and TRBJ1-6, with D hard to call. Germline V gives CDR1 GTSNPN, CDR2 SVGIG (reference sequence). The CDR3 extends over 12 amino acids. Trimming took 1 base from V and 7 from J, leaving 5 bases between them. The CDR3 here is CAWSAQNSPLHF. CDR3 nucleotides: TGTGCCTGGAGTGCGCAGAATTCACCCCTCCACTTT.